This is a list of T cell receptor beta chains from one sample in a study of T cells of healthy individuals. In TCRdb, the 5' RACE reads were re-called with MiXCR into one record per CDR3 protein. The profile shows 100,000 or so distinct CDR3 sequences, roughly 15% of them singletons. The source of these receptors is a human donor in good health. Both conserved end residues are part of each CDR3. Each record gives: D gene, V gene, clone size, J gene, CDR3 DNA, CDR3 protein. A D gene is named only where the DNA matches it firmly. The size of a clone is reported for some rows only, either as once, few or many, or as a class for expanded clones.

>TRBD1|TRBV6-2/TRBV6-3|many|TRBJ1-1
TGTGCCAGCAGGACGACAGGGGTAAACACTGAAGCTTTCTTT
CASRTTGVNTEAFF
>.|TRBV28|few|TRBJ2-1
TGTGCCAGCAGTTTATCGGGCAGGGTCTACAATGAGCAGTTCTTC
CASSLSGRVYNEQFF
>.|TRBV7-3|.|TRBJ2-3
TGTGCCAGCAGTCCACATATGACAGATACGCAGTATTTT
CASSPHMTDTQYF
>.|TRBV7-9|.|TRBJ2-5
TGTGCCAGCAGATGGGACCTTAGGTCGTTTCCAGAGACCCAGTACTTC
CASRWDLRSFPETQYF
>.|TRBV5-1|few|TRBJ2-1
TGCGCCAGCAGCGGCCAGTCTTACAATGAGCAGTTCTTC
CASSGQSYNEQFF
>.|TRBV5-1|.|TRBJ2-2
TGCGCCACCTCCTCCGGGGCGGGGAACACCGGGGAGCTGTTTTTT
CATSSGAGNTGELFF
>.|TRBV4-2|.|TRBJ2-3
TGTGCCAGCAGCCAAGACCCCGGGGTCACAGATACGCAGTATTTT
CASSQDPGVTDTQYF
>.|TRBV6-2/TRBV6-3|.|TRBJ2-7
TGTGCCAGCAACCAGAGTCTGACGGGGGAGCAGTACTTC
CASNQSLTGEQYF
>.|TRBV28|many|TRBJ1-5
TGTGCCAGCAGGCCTAACGGATATAGCAATCAGCCCCAGCATTTT
CASRPNGYSNQPQHF
>.|TRBV5-1|.|TRBJ2-1
TGCGCCAGCAGCTTGTCCGGTGCCCCCTACAATGAGCAGTTCTTC
CASSLSGAPYNEQFF
>TRBD1|TRBV29-1|few|TRBJ1-1
TGCAGCGGGGGGGACAGGGAGGGCACTGAAGCTTTCTTT
CSGGDREGTEAFF
>.|TRBV28|.|TRBJ2-3
TGTGCCAGCAGTTTGGCTCCGACAGATACGCAGTATTTT
CASSLAPTDTQYF
>.|TRBV12-5|few|TRBJ2-7
TGTGCTAGTGGTTTGGCCCTCGGACCTAACTACGAGCAGTACTTC
CASGLALGPNYEQYF
>TRBD2|TRBV18|.|TRBJ2-7
TGTGCCAGCTCCCGATTAGGCGGGAGGGAAGAAGGATACGAGCAGTACTTC
CASSRLGGREEGYEQYF
>TRBD2|TRBV5-1|few|TRBJ2-1
TGCGCCAGCAGCTTGAGGCCGACTAGCGGAAGCTCCTACAATGAGCAGTTCTTC
CASSLRPTSGSSYNEQFF
>TRBD1|TRBV7-2|few|TRBJ2-7
TGTGCCAGCAGCTATGGACAGGGGGCGTCCTACGAGCAGTACTTC
CASSYGQGASYEQYF
>.|TRBV12-3/TRBV12-4|many|TRBJ2-7
TGTGCCAGCAGTTGGAGTGCAGCCTACGAGCAGTACTTC
CASSWSAAYEQYF
>.|TRBV5-4|.|TRBJ2-1
TGTGCCAGCAGCTTGGCGGTCTACAATGAGCAGTTCTTC
CASSLAVYNEQFF
>TRBD1|TRBV27|few|TRBJ2-2
TGTGCCAGCGGGGGACAGATCACCGGGGAGCTGTTTTTT
CASGGQITGELFF
>TRBD2|TRBV29-1|few|TRBJ2-7
TGCAGCGTCCGGGGGGGTAGGGAGCAGTACTTC
CSVRGGREQYF
>.|TRBV10-3|.|TRBJ2-2
TGTGCCATTACCTCCGGGACGGCGAACACCGGGGAGCTGTTTTTT
CAITSGTANTGELFF
>.|TRBV11-2|few|TRBJ2-7
TGTGCCAGCAGCCCCCTAGGGGATGGCGAGCAGTACTTC
CASSPLGDGEQYF
>.|TRBV28|.|TRBJ1-4
TGTGCCAGCAGTTCCCCTCGGACAACTAATGAAAAACTGTTTTTT
CASSSPRTTNEKLFF
>.|TRBV9|few|TRBJ2-5
TGTGCCAGCAGCAGAGGGGGGCGGGGCCACCAAGAGACCCAGTACTTC
CASSRGGRGHQETQYF